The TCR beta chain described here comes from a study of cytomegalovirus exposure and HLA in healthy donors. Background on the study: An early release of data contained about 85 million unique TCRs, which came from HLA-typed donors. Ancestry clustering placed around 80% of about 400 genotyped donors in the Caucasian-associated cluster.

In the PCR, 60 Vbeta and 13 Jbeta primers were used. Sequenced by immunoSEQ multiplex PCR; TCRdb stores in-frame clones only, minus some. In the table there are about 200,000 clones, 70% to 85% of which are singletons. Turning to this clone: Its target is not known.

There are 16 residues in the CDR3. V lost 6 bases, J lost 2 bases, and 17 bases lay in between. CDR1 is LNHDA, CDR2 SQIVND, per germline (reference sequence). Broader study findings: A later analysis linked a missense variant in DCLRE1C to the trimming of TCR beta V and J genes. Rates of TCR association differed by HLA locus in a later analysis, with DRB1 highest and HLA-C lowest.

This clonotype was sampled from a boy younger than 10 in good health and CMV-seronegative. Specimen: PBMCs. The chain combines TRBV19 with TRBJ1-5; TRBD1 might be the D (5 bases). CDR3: CASSNSPRGGNQPQHF. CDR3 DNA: TGTGCCAGTAGCAACTCCCCCCGGGGGGGCAATCAGCCCCAGCATTTT.